This entry lists 7 T cell receptor beta chains sequenced from one sample in a study of blood T cell repertoires in COVID-19. Sequencing was performed with immunoSEQ multiplex PCR; in TCRdb, only in-frame clones are kept and a portion is missing. Of about 98,000 clones listed, 86% are singletons. Material: peripheral blood. The receptors come from a man between 50 and 59 years old with acute or convalescent COVID-19.

This rearrangement joins TRBV7-9 to TRBJ2-5; D is unresolved. Trimming pared 5 bases from V and 3 bases from J, leaving 10 bases between. The V gene's germline CDR1 is SEHNR and CDR2 FQNEAQ (reference sequence). The CDR3 runs to 13 residues. CDR3 DNA sequence: TGTGCCAGCAGCCCCTTGGGCGAAGAGACCCAGTACTTC. It specifies CASSPLGEETQYF.

The V call is TRBV3-1 (or the pseudogene TRBV3-2), the J call TRBJ2-1; 13 nucleotides line up with TRBD2. The CDR3 runs to 16 residues. From germline, CDR1 is LGHDT and CDR2 YNNKEL (reference sequence). J was trimmed by 9 bases and V by 3 bases; bases with no gene match: 8. CDR3 loop: CASSQKRTSGGAEQFF. The DNA for the CDR3 is TGTGCCAGCAGCCAGAAGAGGACTAGCGGGGGAGCTGAGCAGTTCTTC.

This sequence joins TRBV18 and TRBJ2-7; D ambiguous. Trimming pared 2 bases from V and 7 bases from J, leaving 12 bases between. This CDR3 is 13 amino acids long. Germline-derived CDR1 and CDR2 are KGHSH and LQKENI. CDR3: CASSPAVVGEQYF. The CDR3 DNA reads as TGTGCCAGCTCACCAGCGGTAGTCGGAGAGCAGTACTTC.

The chain is built from TRBV6-5 and TRBJ2-1; TRBD1 agrees at 10 bases. The length of the CDR3 is 14 residues. V gave up 8 bases and J gave up 4 bases; unmatched junction bases: 5. Germline V gene lookup returns CDR1 MNHEY and CDR2 SVGAGI. The CDR3 loop reads CASHRDRGYNEQFF. CDR3 nucleotides: TGTGCCAGCCACCGGGACAGGGGTTACAATGAGCAGTTCTTC.

This clone was seen only once. V gene TRBV4-1 combines with J gene TRBJ1-2, with unresolved D. Germline CDR1 and CDR2: MGHRA and YSYEKL. This CDR3 has 15 residues. V was clipped by 0 bases and J by 0 bases, with 8 bases between them. CDR3 DNA: TGCGCCAGCAGCCAAGAGTTTTCTTCTAACTATGGCTACACCTTC. Translating it yields CASSQEFSSNYGYTF.

This clone was counted only a few times. This chain uses TRBV11-2 with TRBJ2-3; TRBD2 aligns across 11 bases. The CDR3 loop spans 16 amino acids. CDR1 is SGHAT and CDR2 is FQNNGV in the germline V gene. V trimming: 1 base; J trimming: 4 bases; junction bases outside the gene matches: 4. CDR3 in DNA: TGTGCCAGCAGCTTAGTAGCGGGAGGGCAAGCAGATACGCAGTATTTT. Translating gives CASSLVAGGQADTQYF.

The chain employs TRBV11-3 and TRBJ2-2; maybe TRBD1 (5 bases). Per the germline V gene, CDR1 is SGHNT and CDR2 is YENEEA. This CDR3 has 16 amino acids. V lost 5 bases and J 3 bases, leaving 16 bases between the germline ends. As DNA, the CDR3 is TGTGCCAGCAGCGACCCCAGGGAAATGTACACCGGGGAGCTGTTTTTT. This translates into CASSDPREMYTGELFF.